The rows below give T cell receptor beta chains drawn from one sample of a study of T cell repertoires in cytomegalovirus infection. TCRdb itself ran the reads through MiXCR, one entry per CDR3 protein. The top ten clones hold around a sixth of a sample with roughly 230,000 distinct CDR3 sequences, approximately 22% of them seen once. Sequencing was carried out using CD8+ T cells from PBMCs. These receptors came from a human donor in good health (CMV status not recorded). Some clones in this sample may be carry-over from other donors' samples. Both conserved end residues are part of each CDR3. The D gene is left open where the match is weak. Some rows mark clone size as missing; the rest say once, few, many or name a class of expanded clone.

clone_size d_call j_call v_call cdr3_aa cdr3_nt
- - TRBJ1-2 TRBV7-9 CASSLFGYGYTF TGTGCCAGCAGCCTCTTTGGCTATGGCTACACCTTC
once - TRBJ2-2 TRBV4-1 CASSQDRRGPHGELFF TGCGCCAGCAGCCAAGATCGCAGGGGCCCCCACGGGGAGCTGTTTTTT
few - TRBJ2-2 TRBV4-1 CASSQFVSGGLGELFF TGCGCCAGCAGCCAATTCGTCTCTGGGGGGCTCGGGGAGCTGTTTTTT
- - TRBJ2-7 TRBV5-5 CASSPDSPMFYEQYF TGTGCCAGCAGCCCCGACTCCCCGATGTTCTACGAGCAGTACTTC
many TRBD2 TRBJ2-1 TRBV7-8 CASSQLAGEYNEQFF TGTGCCAGCAGCCAACTAGCGGGGGAATACAATGAGCAGTTCTTC
many - TRBJ1-6 TRBV7-8 CASSSGNSPLHF TGTGCCAGCAGCTCCGGTAATTCACCCCTCCACTTT
few - TRBJ2-2 TRBV6-4 CASSDSGQSTGELFF TGTGCCAGCAGTGACTCGGGGCAGAGCACCGGGGAGCTGTTTTTT
many - TRBJ2-7 TRBV7-6 CASSPRVPSYEQYF TGTGCCAGCAGCCCCCGGGTCCCCTCCTACGAGCAGTACTTC
- - TRBJ1-1 TRBV29-1 CSVIPQGTEAFF TGCAGCGTCATACCACAGGGCACTGAAGCTTTCTTT
many - TRBJ1-5 TRBV7-8 CASSLGTASNQPQHF TGTGCCAGCAGCTTAGGCACAGCTAGCAATCAGCCCCAGCATTTT
- - TRBJ1-1 TRBV28 CASSLSLSTENTEAFF TGTGCCAGCAGTTTGTCCCTCTCGACGGAGAACACTGAAGCTTTCTTT
many - TRBJ2-1 TRBV11-1 CASSLEARWTYNEQFF TGTGCCAGCAGCTTAGAGGCCCGTTGGACCTACAATGAGCAGTTCTTC
once - TRBJ2-2 TRBV19 CASSPAPGTGELFF TGTGCCAGTAGTCCGGCCCCTGGGACCGGGGAGCTGTTTTTT
few - TRBJ1-1 TRBV6-5 CASSYSSDGASTEAFF TGTGCCAGCAGTTACTCTAGCGATGGGGCGAGCACTGAAGCTTTCTTT
- - TRBJ1-2 TRBV20-1 CSARDLRGLEGYTF TGCAGTGCTAGAGATCTTCGGGGTTTAGAAGGCTACACCTTC
few - TRBJ1-1 TRBV28 CASSPTLDNTEAFF TGTGCCAGCAGCCCCACATTGGATAACACTGAAGCTTTCTTT
- - TRBJ2-1 TRBV19 CASSIWAPGLKDNEQFF TGTGCCAGTAGTATTTGGGCTCCGGGATTAAAGGACAATGAGCAGTTCTTC
once TRBD2 TRBJ2-1 TRBV5-6 CASSLAGGRDNEQFF TGTGCCAGCAGCTTGGCCGGGGGGAGGGACAATGAGCAGTTCTTC
- - TRBJ1-1 TRBV7-9 CASSRAAGETTEAFF TGTGCCAGCAGCCGAGCAGCGGGGGAGACTACTGAAGCTTTCTTT
- TRBD1 TRBJ2-2 TRBV28 CASSLQGNGLFF TGTGCCAGCAGTCTACAGGGGAACGGGCTGTTTTTT
- - TRBJ1-4 TRBV3-1 CASSPPGVENEKLFF TGTGCCAGCAGCCCCCCAGGGGTGGAGAATGAAAAACTGTTTTTT
medium-sized - TRBJ2-1 TRBV5-6 CASSSTGEGSYNEQFF TGTGCCAGCAGCTCTACGGGTGAGGGGTCCTACAATGAGCAGTTCTTC
few - TRBJ2-7 TRBV5-1 CASSPQWGDSYEQYF TGCGCCAGCAGCCCGCAGTGGGGGGACTCCTACGAGCAGTACTTC
few - TRBJ1-2 TRBV28 CASSPLRGEDYGYTF TGTGCCAGCAGCCCGTTGAGGGGGGAGGACTATGGCTACACCTTC
few - TRBJ2-7 TRBV12-3/TRBV12-4 CASSLTGPPEQYF TGTGCCAGCAGTTTAACTGGGCCGCCCGAGCAGTACTTC
- - TRBJ2-1 TRBV20-1 CSAVGFLTLTYNEQFF TGCAGTGCTGTGGGTTTTTTGACATTGACCTACAATGAGCAGTTCTTC
- - TRBJ2-3 TRBV20-1 CSASPDFSTDTQYF TGCAGTGCTAGCCCGGATTTTAGCACAGATACGCAGTATTTT
few - TRBJ2-3 TRBV5-1 CASSFGLSDTQYF TGCGCCAGCAGCTTTGGATTATCCGATACGCAGTATTTT
- - TRBJ2-5 TRBV20-1 CSARGRQSGETQYF TGCAGTGCTAGAGGGCGACAGTCCGGGGAGACCCAGTACTTC
many - TRBJ2-1 TRBV20-1 CSAPEEGGGNEQFF TGCAGTGCACCCGAAGAGGGGGGGGGCAATGAGCAGTTCTTC
- - TRBJ2-6 TRBV7-6 CASSLEPGPLSSGANVLTF TGTGCCAGCAGCCTTGAACCGGGGCCCTTGTCCTCTGGGGCCAACGTCCTGACTTTC
- - TRBJ1-1 TRBV15 CATSRPPTPNTEAFF TGTGCCACCAGCAGGCCCCCCACACCGAACACTGAAGCTTTCTTT
- TRBD1 TRBJ2-5 TRBV2 CASRLQGAGWGETQYF TGTGCCAGCAGGCTACAGGGGGCGGGTTGGGGAGAGACCCAGTACTTC
many - TRBJ2-2 TRBV7-9 CASSTLRGRNTGELFF TGTGCCAGCAGCACCTTGCGAGGGAGGAACACCGGGGAGCTGTTTTTT
- TRBD2 TRBJ2-5 TRBV2 CASTGGGPLETQYF TGTGCCAGCACCGGGGGGGGACCCCTAGAGACCCAGTACTTC
few - TRBJ1-1 TRBV2 CASSLGQSTTEAFF TGTGCCAGCAGTTTAGGACAGTCTACCACTGAAGCTTTCTTT
many - TRBJ1-1 TRBV7-2 CASSLLDRDTEAFF TGTGCCAGCAGCTTGTTAGACCGGGACACTGAAGCTTTCTTT
- - TRBJ2-1 TRBV7-4 CASSSILFGDNEQFF TGTGCCAGCAGCTCCATCCTTTTTGGGGACAATGAGCAGTTCTTC
few - TRBJ2-5 TRBV5-8 CASSMEGYQETQYF TGTGCCAGCAGCATGGAGGGGTACCAAGAGACCCAGTACTTC